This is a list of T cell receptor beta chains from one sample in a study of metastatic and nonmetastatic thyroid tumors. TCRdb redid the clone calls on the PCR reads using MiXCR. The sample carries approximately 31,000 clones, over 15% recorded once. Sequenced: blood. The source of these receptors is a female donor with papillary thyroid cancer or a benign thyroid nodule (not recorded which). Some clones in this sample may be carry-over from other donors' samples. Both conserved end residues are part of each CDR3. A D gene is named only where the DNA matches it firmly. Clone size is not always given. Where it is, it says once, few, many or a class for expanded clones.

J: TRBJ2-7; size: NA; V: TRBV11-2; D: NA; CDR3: CASSLVGGVGDEQYF; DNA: TGTGCCAGCAGCTTAGTAGGGGGAGTAGGAGACGAGCAGTACTTC
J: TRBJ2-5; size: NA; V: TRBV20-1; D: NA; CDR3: CSAREEGRGETQYF; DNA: TGCAGTGCTAGAGAAGAGGGGAGGGGGGAGACCCAGTACTTC
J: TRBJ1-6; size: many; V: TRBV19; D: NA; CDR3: CASSIGDFNNSPLHF; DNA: TGTGCCAGTAGTATTGGGGATTTCAATAATTCACCCCTCCACTTT
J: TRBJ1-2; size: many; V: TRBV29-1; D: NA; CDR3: CSVGDGQLGGYTF; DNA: TGCAGCGTTGGGGACGGACAGCTCGGTGGCTACACCTTC
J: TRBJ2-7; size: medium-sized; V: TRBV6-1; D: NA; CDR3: CASSEGGSLIYEQYF; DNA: TGTGCCAGCAGTGAAGGCGGCAGTTTAATCTACGAGCAGTACTTC
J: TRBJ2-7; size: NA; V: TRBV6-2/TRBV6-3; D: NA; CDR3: CASKSRDGAYEQYF; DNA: TGTGCCAGCAAAAGCCGGGACGGTGCCTACGAGCAGTACTTC
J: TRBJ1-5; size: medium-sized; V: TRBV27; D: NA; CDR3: CASSLSSRESNQPQHF; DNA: TGTGCCAGCAGTTTATCGTCCCGGGAGAGCAATCAGCCCCAGCATTTT
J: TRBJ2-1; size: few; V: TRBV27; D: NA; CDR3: CASSTSWGREQFF; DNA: TGTGCCAGCAGCACTTCGTGGGGCCGAGAGCAGTTCTTC
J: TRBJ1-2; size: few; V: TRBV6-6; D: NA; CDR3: CASSYGTSGGYTF; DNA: TGTGCTAGCAGTTACGGGACATCCGGTGGCTACACCTTC
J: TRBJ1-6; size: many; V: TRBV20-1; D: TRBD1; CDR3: CSATRQGNSPLHF; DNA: TGCAGTGCTACCCGACAGGGTAATTCACCCCTCCACTTT
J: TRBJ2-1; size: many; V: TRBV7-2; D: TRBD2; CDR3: CASSLGGGAEGYEQFF; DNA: TGTGCCAGCAGCTTAGGCGGGGGGGCAGAGGGATATGAGCAGTTCTTC
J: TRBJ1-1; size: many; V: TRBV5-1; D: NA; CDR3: CASKGRPNTEAFF; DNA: TGCGCCAGCAAGGGCAGACCGAACACTGAAGCTTTCTTT
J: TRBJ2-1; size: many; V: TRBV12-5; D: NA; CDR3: CASGFTEYNEQFF; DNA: TGTGCTAGTGGGTTTACTGAATACAATGAGCAGTTCTTC
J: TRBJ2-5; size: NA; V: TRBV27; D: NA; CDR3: CASRPHNRVNLKETQYF; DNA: TGTGCCAGCAGACCACACAACAGGGTTAACTTAAAAGAGACCCAGTACTTC
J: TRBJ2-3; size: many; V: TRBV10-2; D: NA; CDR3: CASSRGNTQYF; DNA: TGCGCCAGCAGTAGAGGGAATACGCAGTATTTT
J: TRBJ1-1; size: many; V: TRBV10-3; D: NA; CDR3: CATTDMNTEAFF; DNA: TGTGCCACCACAGATATGAACACTGAAGCTTTCTTT
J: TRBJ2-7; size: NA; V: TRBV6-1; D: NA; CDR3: CASSEGRWGYEQYF; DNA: TGTGCCAGCAGTGAGGGAAGGTGGGGCTACGAGCAGTACTTC
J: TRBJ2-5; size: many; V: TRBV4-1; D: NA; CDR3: CASSQLMVAETQYF; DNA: TGCGCCAGCAGCCAATTGATGGTCGCGGAGACCCAGTACTTC
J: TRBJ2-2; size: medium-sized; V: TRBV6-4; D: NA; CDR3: CASSDSNERGDTGELFF; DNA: TGTGCCAGCAGTGACTCGAATGAGAGAGGGGACACCGGGGAGCTGTTTTTT
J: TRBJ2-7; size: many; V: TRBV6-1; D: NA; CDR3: CASSPPRGLGEQYF; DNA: TGTGCCAGCAGTCCCCCCCGAGGACTGGGGGAGCAGTACTTC
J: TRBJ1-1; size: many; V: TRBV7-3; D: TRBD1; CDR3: CASSLQPGGQLNTEAFF; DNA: TGTGCCAGCAGCCTACAGCCAGGGGGGCAACTAAACACTGAAGCTTTCTTT
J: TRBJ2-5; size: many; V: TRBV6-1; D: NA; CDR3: CASSSSRETQYF; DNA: TGTGCCAGCAGTTCTAGCCGCGAGACCCAGTACTTC
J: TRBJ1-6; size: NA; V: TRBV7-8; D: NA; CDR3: CASSLVQGSNSPLHF; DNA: TGTGCCAGCAGCCTAGTGCAGGGTAGTAATTCACCCCTCCACTTT
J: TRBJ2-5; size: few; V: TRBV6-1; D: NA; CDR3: CAIGAMHQENQYF; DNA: TGTGCCATCGGAGCCATGCACCAAGAGAACCAGTACTTC
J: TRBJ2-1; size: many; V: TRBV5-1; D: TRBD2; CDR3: CASSLLGTSGIDEQFF; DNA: TGCGCCAGCAGCCTACTCGGGACTAGCGGGATCGATGAGCAGTTCTTC
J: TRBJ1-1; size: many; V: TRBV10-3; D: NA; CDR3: CAIGWGENTEAFF; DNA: TGTGCCATCGGCTGGGGAGAGAACACTGAAGCTTTCTTT
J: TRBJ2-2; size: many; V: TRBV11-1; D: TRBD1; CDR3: CASSLWDSPNTGELFF; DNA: TGTGCCAGCAGCTTATGGGACAGCCCGAACACCGGGGAGCTGTTTTTT
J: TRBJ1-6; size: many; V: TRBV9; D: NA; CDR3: CASSPRATTSSYNSPLHF; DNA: TGTGCCAGCAGCCCCCGGGCGACCACGAGCTCCTATAATTCACCCCTCCACTTT
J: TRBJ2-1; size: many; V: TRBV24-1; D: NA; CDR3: CATSAAPAGRNEQFF; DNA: TGTGCCACCAGTGCCGCTCCCGCAGGGCGGAATGAGCAGTTCTTC
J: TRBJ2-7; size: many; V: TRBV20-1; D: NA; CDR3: CSASLLDANYEQYF; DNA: TGCAGTGCTAGTTTGCTGGACGCCAACTACGAGCAGTACTTC
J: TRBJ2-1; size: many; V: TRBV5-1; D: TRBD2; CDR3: CASSPDALAVNNEQFF; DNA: TGCGCCAGCAGTCCGGACGCACTAGCGGTGAACAATGAGCAGTTCTTC
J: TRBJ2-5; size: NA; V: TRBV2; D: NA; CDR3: CASTLSGSGLQETQYF; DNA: TGTGCCAGCACTCTTAGCGGTAGTGGTCTCCAAGAGACCCAGTACTTC
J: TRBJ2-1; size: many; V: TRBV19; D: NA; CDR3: CASSKQGGISYNEQFF; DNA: TGTGCCAGTAGTAAACAGGGGGGGATCTCCTACAATGAGCAGTTCTTC
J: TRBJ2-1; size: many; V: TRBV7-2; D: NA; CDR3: CASSPTSIEQFF; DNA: TGTGCCAGCAGCCCAACTAGCATTGAGCAGTTCTTC
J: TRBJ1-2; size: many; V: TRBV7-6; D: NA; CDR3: CASSLVGFSGYTF; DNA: TGTGCCAGCAGCTTAGTAGGGTTTAGTGGCTACACCTTC
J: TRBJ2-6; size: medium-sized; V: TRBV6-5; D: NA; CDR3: CASSYSQGLSGANVLTF; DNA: TGTGCCAGCAGTTACTCACAGGGACTCTCTGGGGCCAACGTCCTGACTTTC
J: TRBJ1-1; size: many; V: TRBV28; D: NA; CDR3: CASGQRENTEAFF; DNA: TGTGCCAGCGGACAGAGGGAGAACACTGAAGCTTTCTTT
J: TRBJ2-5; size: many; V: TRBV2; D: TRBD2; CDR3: CASSEASGGAGQETQYF; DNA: TGTGCCAGCAGTGAGGCTAGCGGGGGGGCCGGGCAAGAGACCCAGTACTTC
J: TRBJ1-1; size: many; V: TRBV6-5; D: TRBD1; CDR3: CASSSTGTGAITNTEAFF; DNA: TGTGCCAGCAGTTCAACCGGGACAGGGGCGATTACGAACACTGAAGCTTTCTTT
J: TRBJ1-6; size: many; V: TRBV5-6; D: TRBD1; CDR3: CASSFGTGGLTNSPLHF; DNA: TGTGCCAGCAGCTTTGGGACAGGGGGCCTAACAAATTCACCCCTCCACTTT
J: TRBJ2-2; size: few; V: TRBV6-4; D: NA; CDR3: CASSQQGRDTGELSF; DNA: TGTGCCAGCAGTCAACAGGGTAGGGACACCGGGGAGCTGTCCTTT
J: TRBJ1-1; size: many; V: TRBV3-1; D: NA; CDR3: CASSQGAVPNTEAFF; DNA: TGTGCCAGCAGCCAAGGCGCCGTACCAAACACTGAAGCTTTCTTT
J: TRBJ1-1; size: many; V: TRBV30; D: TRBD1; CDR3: CAWSQGADTEAFF; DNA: TGTGCCTGGAGTCAGGGGGCGGACACTGAAGCTTTCTTT
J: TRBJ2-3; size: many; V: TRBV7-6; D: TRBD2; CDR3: CASSLLAGITDTQYF; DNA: TGTGCCAGCAGTCTTCTAGCGGGTATAACAGATACGCAGTATTTT
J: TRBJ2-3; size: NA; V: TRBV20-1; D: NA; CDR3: CSARKAPAVVLADTQYF; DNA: TGCAGTGCTAGAAAGGCCCCGGCCGTAGTGTTGGCAGATACGCAGTATTTT
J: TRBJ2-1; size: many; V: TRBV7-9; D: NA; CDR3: CASSLDTLYGLATRQFF; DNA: TGTGCCAGCAGCTTAGACACGCTGTACGGTCTGGCTACGCGGCAGTTCTTC
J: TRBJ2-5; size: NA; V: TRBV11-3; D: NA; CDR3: CASSLGGAGSFKETQYF; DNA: TGTGCCAGCAGCTTAGGGGGGGCAGGGAGCTTCAAAGAGACCCAGTACTTC
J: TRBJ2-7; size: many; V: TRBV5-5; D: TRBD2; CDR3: CASSPWTSGPYEQYF; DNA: TGTGCCAGCAGCCCCTGGACTAGCGGGCCCTACGAGCAGTACTTC
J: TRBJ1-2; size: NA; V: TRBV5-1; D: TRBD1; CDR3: CASSYSGTVPLGYTF; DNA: TGCGCCAGCAGCTACTCCGGGACAGTGCCTCTTGGCTACACCTTC
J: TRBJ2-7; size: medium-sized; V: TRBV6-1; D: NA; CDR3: CAAKGQALGEQYF; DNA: TGTGCCGCCAAGGGGCAGGCCCTGGGGGAGCAGTACTTC
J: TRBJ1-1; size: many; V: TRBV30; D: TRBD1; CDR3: CAGDRGGTEAFF; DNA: TGTGCCGGTGACAGGGGAGGCACTGAAGCTTTCTTT
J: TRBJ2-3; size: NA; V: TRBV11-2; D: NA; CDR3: CASSLDQTSTDTQYF; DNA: TGTGCCAGCAGCTTAGATCAGACTAGCACAGATACGCAGTATTTT
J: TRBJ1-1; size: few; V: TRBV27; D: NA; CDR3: CASTADRSNTGAFF; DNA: TGTGCCAGCACCGCCGACAGGTCTAACACTGGAGCTTTCTTT
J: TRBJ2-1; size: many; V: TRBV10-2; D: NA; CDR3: CASSQGGEQFF; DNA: TGCGCCAGCAGCCAAGGGGGTGAGCAGTTCTTC